This T cell receptor beta chain originates from a study of blood T cell repertoires in COVID-19. Sequencing used immunoSEQ multiplex PCR; TCRdb keeps in-frame clones, though not all of them. This table has approximately 20,000 clones, 89% appearing once. V gave up 5 bases and J gave up 7 bases, with 12 bases separating them. CDR3 length: 12 residues. In germline, CDR1 is LGHDT, CDR2 YNNKEL (reference sequence). The chain has TRBV3-1 (or the pseudogene TRBV3-2) and TRBJ2-7, with no clear D. This TCR derives from a human donor with active COVID-19. The donor label of this sample is uncertain. Specimen: peripheral blood. The CDR3, as DNA: TGTGCCAGCAGCACCCCCCCTAGGGAGCAGTACTTC. Protein sequence: CASSTPPREQYF.